The clone carrying this T cell receptor (beta chain) was detected only once. V lost 3 bases to trimming and J lost 0 bases, with 18 bases between them. The CDR3 is 17 amino acids. From germline, CDR1 is MGHRA and CDR2 YSYEKL. This entry comes from a study of blood T cell repertoires in COVID-19. Study-wide context: PBMCs, B-cell-depleted T cells, or T cells provided the cDNA or gDNA that made up the material.

Sequencing was performed with immunoSEQ multiplex PCR; in TCRdb, only in-frame clones are kept and a portion is missing. This sample yields about 280,000 clones, of which around 85% are seen a single time; about 2.5% belongs to the top ten. Which cohort a participant joined came from the clinical history participants gave. The sequence was obtained from a woman in her forties or fifties who had recovered from COVID-19. The J gene is TRBJ2-7, the V gene TRBV4-1; D is perhaps TRBD2 (5 bases). The sample comprised PBMCs or T cells enriched from blood (not recorded which). The CDR3 loop is CASSQMPDSTSSYEQYF. The DNA of the CDR3 is TGCGCCAGCAGCCAGATGCCGGACTCGACGAGCTCCTACGAGCAGTACTTC.